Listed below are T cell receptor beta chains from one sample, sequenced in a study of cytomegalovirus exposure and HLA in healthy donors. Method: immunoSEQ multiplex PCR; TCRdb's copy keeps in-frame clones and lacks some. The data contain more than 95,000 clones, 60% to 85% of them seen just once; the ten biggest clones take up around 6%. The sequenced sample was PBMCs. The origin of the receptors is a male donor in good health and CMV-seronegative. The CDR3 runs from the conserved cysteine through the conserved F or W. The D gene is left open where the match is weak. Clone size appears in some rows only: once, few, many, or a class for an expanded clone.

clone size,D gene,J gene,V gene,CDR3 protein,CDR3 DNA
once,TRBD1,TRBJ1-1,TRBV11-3,CASSLAGRGMNTEAFF,TGTGCCAGCAGCTTAGCTGGCAGGGGGATGAACACTGAAGCTTTCTTT
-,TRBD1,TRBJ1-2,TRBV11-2,CASSPTTGNYGYTF,TGTGCCAGCAGCCCCACGACAGGGAACTATGGCTACACCTTC
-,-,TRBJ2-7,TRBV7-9,CASSLLSENAYEQYF,TGTGCCAGCAGCTTATTAAGCGAAAATGCCTACGAGCAGTACTTC
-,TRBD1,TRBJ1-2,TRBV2,CASTRGQGNNYGYTF,TGTGCCAGCACCCGAGGACAGGGCAATAACTATGGCTACACCTTC
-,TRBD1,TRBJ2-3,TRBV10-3,CAISGQGKGTDTQYF,TGTGCCATCAGTGGACAGGGAAAAGGTACAGATACGCAGTATTTT
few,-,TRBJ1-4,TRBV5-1,CASSESGDRVGKLFF,TGCGCCAGCAGCGAATCAGGGGATAGGGTTGGAAAACTGTTTTTT
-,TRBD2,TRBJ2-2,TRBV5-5,CASSWGAGGNTGELFF,TGTGCCAGCAGCTGGGGGGCGGGAGGAAACACCGGGGAGCTGTTTTTT
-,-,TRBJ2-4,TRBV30,CAWSARLPADIQYF,TGTGCCTGGAGTGCCAGGCTGCCTGCTGACATTCAGTACTTC
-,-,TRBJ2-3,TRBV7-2,CASSPRQGSSDTQYF,TGTGCCAGCAGCCCCCGCCAGGGGTCGTCAGATACGCAGTATTTT
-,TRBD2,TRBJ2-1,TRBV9,CASSPGASGSDNEQFF,TGTGCCAGCTCCCCGGGTGCTAGCGGGAGCGACAATGAGCAGTTCTTC
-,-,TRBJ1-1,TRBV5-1,CASSFSDPGNTEAFF,TGCGCCAGCAGCTTCAGTGATCCGGGGAACACTGAAGCTTTCTTT
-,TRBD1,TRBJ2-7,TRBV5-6,CASSPATGAEQYF,TGTGCCAGCAGCCCGGCGACAGGGGCCGAGCAGTACTTC
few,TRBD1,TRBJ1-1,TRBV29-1,CSVRRDRNTEAFF,TGCAGCGTTCGACGGGACAGGAACACTGAAGCTTTCTTT
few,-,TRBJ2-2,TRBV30,CAWSYKGGGDTGELFF,TGTGCCTGGAGCTACAAGGGTGGAGGGGACACCGGGGAGCTGTTTTTT
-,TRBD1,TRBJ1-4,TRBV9,CASSARPGTGNEKLFF,TGTGCCAGCAGCGCGCGACCCGGGACAGGTAACGAAAAACTGTTTTTT
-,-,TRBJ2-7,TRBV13,CASSSSGGAESYEQYF,TGTGCCAGCAGCTCAAGTGGAGGGGCAGAATCCTACGAGCAGTACTTC
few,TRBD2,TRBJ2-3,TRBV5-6,CASSWTSGSTDTQYF,TGTGCCAGCAGCTGGACTAGCGGGAGCACAGATACGCAGTATTTT
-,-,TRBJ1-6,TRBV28,CASSYPTASYNSPLHF,TGTGCCAGCAGTTACCCGACAGCTTCCTATAATTCACCCCTCCACTTT
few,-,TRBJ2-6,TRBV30,CAWSSGAGANVLTF,TGTGCCTGGAGTTCAGGGGCTGGGGCCAACGTCCTGACTTTC
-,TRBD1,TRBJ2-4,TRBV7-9,CASSLGGQPLLAKNIQYF,TGTGCCAGCAGCTTAGGGGGACAGCCGCTTTTGGCCAAAAACATTCAGTACTTC
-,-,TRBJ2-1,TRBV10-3,CATGAGTTEQFF,TGTGCCACAGGGGCTGGGACGACTGAGCAGTTCTTC
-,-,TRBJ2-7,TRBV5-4,CASSTDRAYEQYF,TGTGCCAGCAGCACGGACAGAGCCTACGAGCAGTACTTC
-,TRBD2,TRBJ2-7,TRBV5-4,CASSPPGTSNYEQYF,TGTGCCAGCAGTCCCCCCGGGACTAGCAACTACGAGCAGTACTTC
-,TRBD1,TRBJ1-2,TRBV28,CASSPGDRGYGYTF,TGTGCCAGCAGCCCGGGGGACAGGGGCTATGGCTACACCTTC
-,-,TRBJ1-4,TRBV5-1,CASSLSVGGNEKLFF,TGCGCCAGCAGCCTGTCGGTCGGAGGGAATGAAAAACTGTTTTTT
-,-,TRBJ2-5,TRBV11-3,CASSLGAGHQETQYF,TGTGCCAGCAGCTTAGGGGCGGGACACCAAGAGACCCAGTACTTC
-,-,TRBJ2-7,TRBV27,CASRLAPSSGYEQYF,TGTGCCAGCAGGCTCGCCCCCAGCTCGGGTTACGAGCAGTACTTC
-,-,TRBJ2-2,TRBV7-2,CASSSRSSSGELFF,TGTGCCAGCAGCTCGCGATCAAGTTCCGGGGAGCTGTTTTTT
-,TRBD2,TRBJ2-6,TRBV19,CASSIGTSGISGANVLTF,TGTGCCAGTAGTATAGGGACTAGCGGGATCTCTGGGGCCAACGTCCTGACTTTC
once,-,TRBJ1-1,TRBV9,CASSVDSDTEAFF,TGTGCCAGCAGCGTCGACAGCGACACTGAAGCTTTCTTT
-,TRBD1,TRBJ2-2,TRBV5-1,CASSSGQGATGELFF,TGCGCCAGCAGCTCGGGACAGGGGGCAACCGGGGAGCTGTTTTTT
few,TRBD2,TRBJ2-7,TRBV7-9,CASSLAGGEQYF,TGTGCCAGCAGCCTAGCGGGGGGCGAGCAGTACTTC
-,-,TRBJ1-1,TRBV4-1,CASSQGRLGAPGTEAFF,TGCGCCAGCAGCCAAGGGCGATTGGGGGCGCCGGGGACTGAAGCTTTCTTT
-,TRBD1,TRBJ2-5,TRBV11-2,CASSFFGTGLQETQYF,TGTGCCAGCAGCTTTTTCGGGACAGGGCTCCAAGAGACCCAGTACTTC
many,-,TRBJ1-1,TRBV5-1,CASSLNSQNTEAFF,TGCGCCAGCAGCTTGAATAGCCAAAACACTGAAGCTTTCTTT
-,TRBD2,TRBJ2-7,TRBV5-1,CASSSSAGLVSIEQYF,TGCGCCAGCAGCTCAAGTGCGGGACTAGTCTCTATCGAGCAGTACTTC
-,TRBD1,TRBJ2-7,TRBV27,CASTAQGEYEQYF,TGTGCCAGCACGGCGCAGGGGGAATACGAGCAGTACTTC
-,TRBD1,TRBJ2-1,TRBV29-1,CSVKGAYRGVDEQFF,TGCAGCGTTAAGGGGGCCTACAGGGGGGTCGATGAGCAGTTCTTC
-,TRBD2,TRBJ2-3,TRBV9,CASSLSVSGGHGDTQYF,TGTGCCAGCAGCCTCTCGGTTAGCGGGGGCCACGGAGATACGCAGTATTTT
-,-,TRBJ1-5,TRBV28,CASSLAFAGVNQPQHF,TGTGCCAGCAGTTTAGCGTTTGCAGGGGTGAATCAGCCCCAGCATTTT
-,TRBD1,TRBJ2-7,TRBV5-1,CASSPGQGWKYEQYF,TGCGCCAGCAGCCCGGGACAGGGGTGGAAGTACGAGCAGTACTTC
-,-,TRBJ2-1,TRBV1,CTSSQQTSGRYNEQFF,TGCACCAGCAGCCAACAAACTAGCGGGAGGTACAATGAGCAGTTCTTC
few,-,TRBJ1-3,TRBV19,CATVLQVGAGNTIYF,TGTGCCACCGTCCTCCAGGTGGGTGCTGGAAACACCATATATTTT
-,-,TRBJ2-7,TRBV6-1,CASRPGESYEQYF,TGTGCCAGCAGGCCGGGGGAGTCCTACGAGCAGTACTTC
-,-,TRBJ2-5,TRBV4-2,CASSHGQGGETQYF,TGTGCCAGCAGCCATGGGCAGGGGGGTGAGACCCAGTACTTC
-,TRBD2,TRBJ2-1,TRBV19,CASSMFSGSRNEQFF,TGTGCCAGTAGTATGTTTAGCGGGAGTCGGAATGAGCAGTTCTTC
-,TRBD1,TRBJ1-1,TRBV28,CASSLLGTGNTEAFF,TGTGCCAGCAGTTTACTCGGGACAGGTAACACTGAAGCTTTCTTT
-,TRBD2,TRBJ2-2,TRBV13,CASSSQGTSGRAQDSGELFF,TGTGCCAGCAGCTCCCAGGGAACTAGCGGGAGGGCGCAAGACTCCGGGGAGCTGTTTTTT
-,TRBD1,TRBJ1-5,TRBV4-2,CASSQEGQGGQPQHF,TGTGCCAGCAGCCAAGAAGGACAGGGCGGACAGCCCCAGCATTTT
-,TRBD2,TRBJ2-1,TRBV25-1,CASSGGLAGNYNEQFF,TGTGCCAGCAGTGGTGGACTAGCGGGGAACTACAATGAGCAGTTCTTC
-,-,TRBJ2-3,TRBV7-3,CASSFLRTSTDTQYF,TGTGCCAGCAGCTTCCTAAGGACTAGCACAGATACGCAGTATTTT
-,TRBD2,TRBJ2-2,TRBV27,CASSSLAGGTGELFF,TGTGCCAGCAGTTCTCTAGCGGGTGGCACCGGGGAGCTGTTTTTT
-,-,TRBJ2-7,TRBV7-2,CASSPAAASYEQYF,TGTGCCAGCAGCCCCGCAGCGGCCTCCTACGAGCAGTACTTC
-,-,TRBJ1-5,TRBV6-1,CASSGGGYSNQPQHF,TGTGCCAGCAGTGGCGGGGGGTATAGCAATCAGCCCCAGCATTTT
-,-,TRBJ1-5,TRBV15,CATSREGQVGQPQHF,TGTGCCACCAGCAGGGAGGGGCAGGTCGGGCAGCCCCAGCATTTT